Presented here are 4 T cell receptor beta chains from one specimen sequenced in a study of PD-L1 blockade in urothelial cancer. Time point reported: pretreatment peripheral blood. The assay was immunoSEQ multiplex PCR, and TCRdb's table has in-frame clones only and misses some. The sample lists tens of thousands of clones; 75% to 90% were seen once. Source: PBMCs, taken around atezolizumab (anti-PD-L1) treatment. All receptors come from a man between 70 and 80 years old with urothelial cancer.

The chain has TRBV19 and TRBJ1-2, with TRBD1 matching over 11 bases. Germline loops: CDR1 LNHDA, CDR2 SQIVND (reference sequence). Trimming at V came to 3 bases and at J to 6 bases, leaving 6 bases not matched to a gene. The CDR3 is 15 amino acids. CDR3 DNA: TGTGCCAGTAGTATGGACAGGGGGCAAAAGGATGGCTACACCTTC. Amino acid sequence: CASSMDRGQKDGYTF.

The chain recombines TRBV16 with TRBJ2-3, with D possibly matching TRBD2 (6 bases). The CDR3 is 15 residues long. V was pared by 0 bases and J by 5 bases, with 12 bases between. Germline CDR1 KGHSY, CDR2 FQNENV. CDR3 protein: CASSQSEGYVDTQYF. CDR3 DNA: TGTGCCAGCAGCCAATCGGAGGGTTATGTAGATACGCAGTATTTT.

The chain employs TRBV19 and TRBJ2-5; the match to TRBD1 covers 8 bases. Germline CDR1 reads LNHDA; CDR2 reads SQIVND (reference sequence). V shed 5 bases and J 5 bases; nucleotides not matched to a gene: 10. There are 15 residues in the CDR3. The CDR3 DNA sequence: TGTGCCAGTAGTTCAAGACAAGACAGGGGTGAGACCCAGTACTTC. Translated: CASSSRQDRGETQYF.

V and J are TRBV12-5 and TRBJ2-2; D may be TRBD1 (6 bases). The CDR3 spans 13 residues. Trimming cost V 6 bases and J 2 bases, with 7 bases left between them. The germline V gene encodes CDR1 LGHNT and CDR2 FRNRAP. CDR3 coding DNA: TGTGCTAGTGGACAGGGAAACACCGGGGAGCTGTTTTTT. Protein product: CASGQGNTGELFF. The entire variable domain, with the rest obtained from reference TRBV12-5 and TRBJ2-2, is as follows: DARVTQTPRHKVTEMGQEVTMRCQPILGHNTVFWYRQTMMQGLELLAYFRNRAPLDDSGMPKDRFSAEMPDATLATLKIQPSEPRDSAVYFCASGQGNTGELFFGEGSRLTVL.